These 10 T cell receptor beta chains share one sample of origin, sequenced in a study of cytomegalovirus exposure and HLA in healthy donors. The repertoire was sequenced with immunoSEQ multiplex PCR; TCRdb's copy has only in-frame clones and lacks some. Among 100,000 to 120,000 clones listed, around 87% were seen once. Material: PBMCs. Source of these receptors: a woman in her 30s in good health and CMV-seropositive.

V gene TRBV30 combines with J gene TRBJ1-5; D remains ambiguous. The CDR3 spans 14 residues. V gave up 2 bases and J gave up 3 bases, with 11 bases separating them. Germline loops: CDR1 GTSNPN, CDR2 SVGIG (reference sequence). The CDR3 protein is CAWSRGQSNQPQHF. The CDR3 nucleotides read TGTGCCTGGAGTAGAGGCCAGTCCAATCAGCCCCAGCATTTT.

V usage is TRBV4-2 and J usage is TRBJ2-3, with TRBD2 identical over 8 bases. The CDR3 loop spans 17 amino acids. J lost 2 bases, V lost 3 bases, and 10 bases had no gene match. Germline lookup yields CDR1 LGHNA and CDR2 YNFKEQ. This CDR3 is CASSHFSGGAITDTQYF. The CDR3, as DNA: TGTGCCAGCAGCCATTTCAGCGGGGGTGCAATCACAGATACGCAGTATTTT.

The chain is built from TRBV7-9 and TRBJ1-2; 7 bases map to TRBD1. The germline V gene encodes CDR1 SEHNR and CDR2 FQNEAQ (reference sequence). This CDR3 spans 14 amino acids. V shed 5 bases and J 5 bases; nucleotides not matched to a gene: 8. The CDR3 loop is CASSQSGTAYGYTF. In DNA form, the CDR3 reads TGTGCCAGCAGCCAGTCCGGGACAGCGTATGGCTACACCTTC.

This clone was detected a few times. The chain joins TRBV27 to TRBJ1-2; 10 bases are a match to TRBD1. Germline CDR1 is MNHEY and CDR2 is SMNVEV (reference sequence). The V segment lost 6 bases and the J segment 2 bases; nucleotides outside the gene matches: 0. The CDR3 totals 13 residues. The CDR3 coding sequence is TGTGCCAGCAGGGGACAGGGGAACTATGGCTACACCTTC. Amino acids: CASRGQGNYGYTF.

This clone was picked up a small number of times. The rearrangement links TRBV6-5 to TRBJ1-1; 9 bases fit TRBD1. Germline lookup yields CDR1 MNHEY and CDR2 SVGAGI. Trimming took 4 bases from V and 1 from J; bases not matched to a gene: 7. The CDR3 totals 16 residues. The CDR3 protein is CASSSRTGVQNTEAFF. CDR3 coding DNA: TGTGCCAGCAGTTCAAGGACAGGGGTTCAGAACACTGAAGCTTTCTTT.

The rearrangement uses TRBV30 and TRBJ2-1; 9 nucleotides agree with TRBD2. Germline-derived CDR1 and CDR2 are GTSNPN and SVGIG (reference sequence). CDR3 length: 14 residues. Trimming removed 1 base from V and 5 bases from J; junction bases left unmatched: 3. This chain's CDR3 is CAWSGGLAHNEQFF. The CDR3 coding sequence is TGTGCCTGGAGTGGGGGACTAGCCCACAATGAGCAGTTCTTC.

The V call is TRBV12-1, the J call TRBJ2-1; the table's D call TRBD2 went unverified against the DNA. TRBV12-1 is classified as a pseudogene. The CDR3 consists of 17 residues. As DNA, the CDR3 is TGTGCCAGCAGCTTTGACGAGCGGGAGGGCCTCCACAATGAGCAGTTCTTC. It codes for CASSFDEREGLHNEQFF.

CDR3 region: CASSLDRGRTEAFF. The CDR3 DNA reads as TGTGCCAGTAGTTTGGACAGGGGTCGAACTGAAGCTTTCTTT. The rearrangement uses TRBV19 and TRBJ1-1, with TRBD1 matching 9 bases. CDR1 and CDR2 (germline): LNHDA, SQIVND (reference sequence). V lost 5 bases and J lost 5; bases outside the gene matches: 6. The CDR3 has 14 amino acids.

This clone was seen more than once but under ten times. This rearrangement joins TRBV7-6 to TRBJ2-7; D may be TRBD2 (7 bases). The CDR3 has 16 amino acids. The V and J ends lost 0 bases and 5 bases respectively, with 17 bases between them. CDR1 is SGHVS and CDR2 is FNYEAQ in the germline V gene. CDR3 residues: CASSLALQGRGDEQYF. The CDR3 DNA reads TGTGCCAGCAGCTTAGCTCTACAGGGCCGGGGGGACGAGCAGTACTTC.

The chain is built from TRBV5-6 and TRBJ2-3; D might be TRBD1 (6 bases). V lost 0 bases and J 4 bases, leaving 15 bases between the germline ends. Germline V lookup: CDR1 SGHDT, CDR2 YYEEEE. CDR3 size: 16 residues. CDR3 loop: CASSLVGQWKADTQYF. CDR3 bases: TGTGCCAGCAGCTTGGTCGGACAGTGGAAGGCAGATACGCAGTATTTT.